This T cell receptor (beta chain) was identified during a study of blood T cell repertoires in COVID-19 (dated by TCRdb to 2018 to 2020). Describing the broader study: Collaborator samples came from the United States, Italy and Spain and covered acute and convalescent phases of COVID-19. The samples were drawn from two sources: the first 160 participants of the ongoing ImmuneRACE study, and 1,200 or so subjects contributed by 6 global collaborators. The dataset comprised deeply sampled blood TCRbeta repertoires from subjects exposed to, actively infected with, or recovered from COVID-19. The repertoires were made available in a free public database intended to serve as a resource for research on the immune response to SARS-CoV-2. Sample metadata almost always included a de-identified subject ID, COVID-19 status, age in years and sex. The prospective study material was composed of cDNA or gDNA derived from T cells, B-cell-depleted T cells, or PBMCs. Where available, HLA class I and class II types were taken from metadata supplied by the sample provider and were not determined by assay-based typing. What the study reported, not specific to this receptor: The quantity of clinical and demographic metadata differed by source and by participant and was supplied without curation.

As to this clone: No cognate antigen has been identified for it. Per-nucleotide qualities are absent, and no much larger clonotype sits a single base away.

TCRbeta CDR3 regions were amplified from genomic DNA using the immunoSEQ Assay, a bias-controlled multiplex PCR. The paper's processing steps were these. The number of nucleated cells in each sample was estimated from the amplification of reference gene primers within the assay. Sequence reads were collapsed and filtered to measure the absolute abundance of every unique TCRbeta CDR3 rearrangement. For each sample, productive Simpson clonality was calculated as the square root of Simpson's diversity index across productive rearrangements. TCRdb carries this immuneACCESS record with in-frame sequences only. Its versions omit some clonotypes, under half of them owing to an unresolved V gene in the studies checked, with the rest unexplained. Clonal size and the V and J genes are those of that table, whereas D and trimming came from the DNA. The sample table shows about 310,000 clones, and 85% to 90% are seen once. Under 3.5% of the sample belongs to the ten largest clones.

At one collaborating source in Seattle, patients were enrolled during active infection and were followed longitudinally through the course of disease. Each collaborating institution followed its own protocols to collect whole blood in K2EDTA tubes. For TCRbeta analysis, collaborators shipped samples as frozen whole blood, isolated PBMCs, or DNA extracted from either of those sample types. This TCR came from a woman younger than 45 with COVID-19, enrolled during active disease. Sequenced: peripheral blood.

The base sequence is TGCAGTGCTAGTCCGCGTAGCGGGAGGGTCACAGATACGCAGTATTTT. This sequence encodes CSASPRSGRVTDTQYF. The rearranged chain carries TRBV20-1 and TRBJ2-3, with 11 bases aligning to TRBD2. CDR1 and CDR2 were assigned from the germline V gene (reference sequence) as DFQATT and SNEGSKA. Trimming leaves V shorter by 3 bases and J shorter by 2 bases, with the junction holding 7 bases beyond the gene matches. The CDR3 starts with the cysteine, ends with the phenylalanine, and has 16 residues. Only CDR3 DNA remains: 48 bases, in frame from the first base.